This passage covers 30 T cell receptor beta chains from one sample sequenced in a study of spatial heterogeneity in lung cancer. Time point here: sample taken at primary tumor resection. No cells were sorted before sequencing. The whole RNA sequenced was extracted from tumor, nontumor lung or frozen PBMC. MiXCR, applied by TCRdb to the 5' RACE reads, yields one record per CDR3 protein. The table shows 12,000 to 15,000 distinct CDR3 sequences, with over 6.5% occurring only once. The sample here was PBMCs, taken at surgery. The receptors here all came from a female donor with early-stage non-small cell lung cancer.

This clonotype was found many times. DNA for the CDR3: TGCGCCAGCAGTGGTCGGGACAGAAAAAGTTATAGCAATCAGCCCCAGCATTTT. This codes for CASSGRDRKSYSNQPQHF. V and J are TRBV23-1 and TRBJ1-5; 7 bases align to TRBD1. TRBV23-1 is an open reading frame whose function is uncertain. The CDR3 runs to 18 residues. The ends lost 5 bases at V and 0 bases at J; junction bases unmatched: 13.

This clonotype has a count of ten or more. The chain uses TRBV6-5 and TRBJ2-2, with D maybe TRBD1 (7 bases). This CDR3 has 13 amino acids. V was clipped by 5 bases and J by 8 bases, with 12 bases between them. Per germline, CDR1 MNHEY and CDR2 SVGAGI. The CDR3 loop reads CASSKTGTGELFF. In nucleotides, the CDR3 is TGTGCCAGCAGTAAGACAGGGACTGGGGAGCTGTTTTTT.

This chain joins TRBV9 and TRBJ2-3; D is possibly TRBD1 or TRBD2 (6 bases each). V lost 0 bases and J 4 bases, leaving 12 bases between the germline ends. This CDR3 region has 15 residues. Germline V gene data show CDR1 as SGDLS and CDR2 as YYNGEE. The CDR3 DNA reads TGTGCCAGCAGCGTAGAAGGGGGGCTGGCAGATACGCAGTATTTT. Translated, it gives CASSVEGGLADTQYF.

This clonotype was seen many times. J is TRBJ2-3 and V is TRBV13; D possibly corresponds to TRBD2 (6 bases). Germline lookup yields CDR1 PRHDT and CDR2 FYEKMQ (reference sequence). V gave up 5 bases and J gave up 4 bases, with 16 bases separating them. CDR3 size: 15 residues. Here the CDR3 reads CASSLRDSRSDTQYF. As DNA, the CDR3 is TGTGCCAGCAGCCTCCGGGACTCAAGATCAGATACGCAGTATTTT.

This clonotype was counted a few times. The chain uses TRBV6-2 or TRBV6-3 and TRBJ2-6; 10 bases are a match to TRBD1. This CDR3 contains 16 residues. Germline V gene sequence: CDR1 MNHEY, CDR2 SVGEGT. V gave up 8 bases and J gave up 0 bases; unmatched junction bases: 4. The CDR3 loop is CASGDRGNSGANVLTF. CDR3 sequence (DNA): TGTGCCAGCGGGGACAGGGGTAACTCTGGGGCCAACGTCCTGACTTTC.

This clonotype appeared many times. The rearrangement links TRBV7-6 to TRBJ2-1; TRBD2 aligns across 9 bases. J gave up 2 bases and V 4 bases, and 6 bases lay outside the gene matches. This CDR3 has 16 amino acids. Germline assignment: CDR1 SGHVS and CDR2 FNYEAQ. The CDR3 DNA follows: TGTGCCAGCAGCTCCGCACAGCGGGGGGCCTACAATGAGCAGTTCTTC. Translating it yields CASSSAQRGAYNEQFF.

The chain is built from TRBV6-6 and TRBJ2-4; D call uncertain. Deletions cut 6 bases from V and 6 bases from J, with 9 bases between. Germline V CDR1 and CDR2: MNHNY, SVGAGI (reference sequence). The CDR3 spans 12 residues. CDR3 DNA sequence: TGTGCCAGCAGCCGACCGAGAAACATTCAGTACTTC. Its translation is CASSRPRNIQYF.

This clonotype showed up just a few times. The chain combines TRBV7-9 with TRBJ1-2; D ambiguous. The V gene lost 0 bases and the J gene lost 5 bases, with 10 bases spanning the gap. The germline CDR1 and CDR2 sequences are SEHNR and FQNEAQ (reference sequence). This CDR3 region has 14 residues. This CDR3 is CASSLAGSRYGYTF. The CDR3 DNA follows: TGTGCCAGCAGCTTAGCGGGGTCCCGGTATGGCTACACCTTC.

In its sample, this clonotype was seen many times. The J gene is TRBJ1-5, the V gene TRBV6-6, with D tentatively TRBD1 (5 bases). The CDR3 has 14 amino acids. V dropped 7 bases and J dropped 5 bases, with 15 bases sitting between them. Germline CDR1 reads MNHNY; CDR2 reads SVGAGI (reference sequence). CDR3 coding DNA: TGTGCCAGCATTAGGTTCCGGGGGGATCAGCCCCAGCATTTT. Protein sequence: CASIRFRGDQPQHF.

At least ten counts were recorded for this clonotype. The CDR3 region is CASSHGQTLAKNIQYF. In DNA form, the CDR3 reads TGTGCCAGCAGCCACGGACAGACACTAGCCAAAAACATTCAGTACTTC. This chain connects TRBV5-8 to TRBJ2-4; tentatively, D is TRBD1 (6 bases). V gave up 4 bases and J gave up 0 bases, with 14 bases separating them. This CDR3 comprises 16 residues. Germline-derived CDR1 and CDR2 are SGHTS and YDEGEE.

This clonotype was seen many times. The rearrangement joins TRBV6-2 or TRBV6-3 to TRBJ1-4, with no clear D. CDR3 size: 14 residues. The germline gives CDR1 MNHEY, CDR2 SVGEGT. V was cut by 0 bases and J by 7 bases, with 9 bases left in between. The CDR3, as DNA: TGTGCCAGCAGTTACTCCCAGACCCGTGAAAAACTGTTTTTT. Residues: CASSYSQTREKLFF.

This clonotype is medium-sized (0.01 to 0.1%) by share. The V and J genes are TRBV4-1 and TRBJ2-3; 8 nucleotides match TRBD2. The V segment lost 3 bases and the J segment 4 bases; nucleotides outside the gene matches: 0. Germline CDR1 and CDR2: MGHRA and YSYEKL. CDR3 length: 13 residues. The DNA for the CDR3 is TGCGCCAGCAGCCAGGGACTAGCAGATACGCAGTATTTT. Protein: CASSQGLADTQYF.

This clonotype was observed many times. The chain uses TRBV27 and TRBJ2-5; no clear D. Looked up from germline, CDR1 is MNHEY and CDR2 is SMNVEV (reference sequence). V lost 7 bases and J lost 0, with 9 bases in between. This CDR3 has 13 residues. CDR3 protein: CASKDKYQETQYF. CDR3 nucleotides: TGTGCCAGCAAAGACAAGTACCAAGAGACCCAGTACTTC.

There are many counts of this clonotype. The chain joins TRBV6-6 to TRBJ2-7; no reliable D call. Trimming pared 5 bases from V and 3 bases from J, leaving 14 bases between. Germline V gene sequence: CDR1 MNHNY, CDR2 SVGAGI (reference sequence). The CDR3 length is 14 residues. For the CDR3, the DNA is TGTGCCAGCAGTGCGTCTGGATCTCTCTACGAGCAGTACTTC. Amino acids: CASSASGSLYEQYF.

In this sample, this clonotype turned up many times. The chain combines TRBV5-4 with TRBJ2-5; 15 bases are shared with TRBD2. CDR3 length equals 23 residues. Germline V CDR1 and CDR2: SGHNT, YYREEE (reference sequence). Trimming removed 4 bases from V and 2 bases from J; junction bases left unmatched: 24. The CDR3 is CASSPGHRSGTSGRWGGQETQYF. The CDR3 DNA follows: TGTGCCAGCAGCCCAGGTCATCGTTCCGGGACTAGCGGGAGGTGGGGCGGTCAAGAGACCCAGTACTTC.

The CDR3: CASSYSLGGSYEQYF. CDR3 nucleotide sequence: TGTGCCAGCAGTTACTCCCTCGGGGGCTCCTACGAGCAGTACTTC. This chain links TRBV6-5 with TRBJ2-7; TRBD2 is a possible D gene (6 bases). Germline CDR1 MNHEY, CDR2 SVGAGI. Trimming shortened V by 0 bases and J by 0 bases, and 9 bases separated the two germline ends. This CDR3 comprises 15 residues.

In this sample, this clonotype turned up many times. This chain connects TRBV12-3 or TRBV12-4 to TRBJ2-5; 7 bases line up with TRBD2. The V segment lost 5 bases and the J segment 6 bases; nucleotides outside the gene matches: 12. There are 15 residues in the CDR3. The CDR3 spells CASSRDPGGGKTQYF. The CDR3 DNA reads TGTGCCAGCAGTCGAGATCCGGGGGGAGGAAAGACCCAGTACTTC.

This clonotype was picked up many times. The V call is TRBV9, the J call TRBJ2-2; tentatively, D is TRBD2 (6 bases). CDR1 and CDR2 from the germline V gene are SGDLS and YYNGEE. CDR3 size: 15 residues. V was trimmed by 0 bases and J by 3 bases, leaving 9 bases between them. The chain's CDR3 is CASSVEAGYTGELFF. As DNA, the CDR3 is TGTGCCAGCAGCGTAGAGGCGGGGTACACCGGGGAGCTGTTTTTT.

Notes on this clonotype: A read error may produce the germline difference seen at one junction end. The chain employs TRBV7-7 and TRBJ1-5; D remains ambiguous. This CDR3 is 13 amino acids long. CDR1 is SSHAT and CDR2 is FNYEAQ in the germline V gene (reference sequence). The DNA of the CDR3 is TGTGCTAGCAGCGCGGACCTTAATCGGCCCCAGCATTTT. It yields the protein CASSADLNRPQHF.

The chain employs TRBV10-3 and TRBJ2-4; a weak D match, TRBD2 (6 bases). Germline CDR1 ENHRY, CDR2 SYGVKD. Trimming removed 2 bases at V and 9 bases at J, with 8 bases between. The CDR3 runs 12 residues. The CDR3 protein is CAISEERAIQYF. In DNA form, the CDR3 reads TGTGCCATCAGTGAGGAGCGGGCCATTCAGTACTTC.

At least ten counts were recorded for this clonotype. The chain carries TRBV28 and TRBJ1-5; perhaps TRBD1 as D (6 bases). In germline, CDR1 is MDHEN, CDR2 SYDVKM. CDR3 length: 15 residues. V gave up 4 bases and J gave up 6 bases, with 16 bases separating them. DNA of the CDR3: TGTGCCAGCAGTTCCTTACAGGGAGGGAGTCAGCCCCAGCATTTT. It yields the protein CASSSLQGGSQPQHF.

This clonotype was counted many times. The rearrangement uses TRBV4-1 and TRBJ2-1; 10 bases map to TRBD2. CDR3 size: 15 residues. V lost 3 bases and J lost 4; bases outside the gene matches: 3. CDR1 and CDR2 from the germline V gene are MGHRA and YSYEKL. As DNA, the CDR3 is TGCGCCAGCAGCCAGGAGCGGGAGGGATACAATGAGCAGTTCTTC. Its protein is CASSQEREGYNEQFF.

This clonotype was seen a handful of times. CDR3 DNA: TGTGCCAGCAGCACCGGGGGGGCTCGAGAGACCCAGTACTTC. It encodes CASSTGGARETQYF. The rearrangement uses TRBV7-2 and TRBJ2-5; TRBD2 matches at 8 bases. J was trimmed by 4 bases and V by 5 bases; bases with no gene match: 6. CDR1 and CDR2 (germline): SGHTA, FQGNSA. CDR3 length equals 14 residues.

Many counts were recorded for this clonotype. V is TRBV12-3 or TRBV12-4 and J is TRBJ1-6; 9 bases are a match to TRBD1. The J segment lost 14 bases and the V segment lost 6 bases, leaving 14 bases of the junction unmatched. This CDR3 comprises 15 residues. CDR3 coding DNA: TGTGCCAGCAGGTCAACCGGGACAGGGTTGTCGGCCCTCCACTTT. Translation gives CASRSTGTGLSALHF.

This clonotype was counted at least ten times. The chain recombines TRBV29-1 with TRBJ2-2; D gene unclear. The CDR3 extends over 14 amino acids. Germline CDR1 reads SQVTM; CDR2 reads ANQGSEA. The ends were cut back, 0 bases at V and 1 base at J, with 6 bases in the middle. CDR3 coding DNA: TGCAGCGTTGAAGATGTACAGAACACCGGGGAGCTGTTTTTT. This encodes CSVEDVQNTGELFF.

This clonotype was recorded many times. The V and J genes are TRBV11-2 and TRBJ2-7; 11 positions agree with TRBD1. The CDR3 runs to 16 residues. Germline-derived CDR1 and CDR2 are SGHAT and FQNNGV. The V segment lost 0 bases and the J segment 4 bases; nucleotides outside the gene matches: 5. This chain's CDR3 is CASSLDPGQGGYEQYF. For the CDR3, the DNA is TGTGCCAGCAGCTTAGACCCGGGACAGGGGGGGTACGAGCAGTACTTC.

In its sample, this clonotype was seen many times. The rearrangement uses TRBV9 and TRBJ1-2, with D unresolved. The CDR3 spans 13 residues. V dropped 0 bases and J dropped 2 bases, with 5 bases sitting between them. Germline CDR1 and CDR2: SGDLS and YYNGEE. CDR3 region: CASSVDGNYGYTF. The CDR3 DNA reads TGTGCCAGCAGCGTAGACGGAAACTATGGCTACACCTTC.

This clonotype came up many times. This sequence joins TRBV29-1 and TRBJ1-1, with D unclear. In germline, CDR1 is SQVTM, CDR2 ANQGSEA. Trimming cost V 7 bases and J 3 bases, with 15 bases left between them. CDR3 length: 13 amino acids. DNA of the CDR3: TGCAGCGGAGCTCAGGACTGGTACACTGAAGCTTTCTTT. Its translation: CSGAQDWYTEAFF.

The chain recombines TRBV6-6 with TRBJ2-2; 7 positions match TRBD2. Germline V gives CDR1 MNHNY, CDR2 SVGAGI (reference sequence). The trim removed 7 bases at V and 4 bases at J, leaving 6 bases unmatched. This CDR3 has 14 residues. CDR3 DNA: TGTGCCAGCACTCCCACGGGGGGCACCGGGGAGCTGTTTTTT. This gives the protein CASTPTGGTGELFF.

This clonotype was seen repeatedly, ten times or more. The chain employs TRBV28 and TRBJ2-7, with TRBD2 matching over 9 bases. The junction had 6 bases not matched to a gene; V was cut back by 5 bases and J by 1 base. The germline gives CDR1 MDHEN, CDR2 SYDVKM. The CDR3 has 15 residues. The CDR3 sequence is CASSRSGSKSYEQYF. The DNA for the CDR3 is TGTGCCAGCAGTCGTAGCGGGAGTAAATCCTACGAGCAGTACTTC. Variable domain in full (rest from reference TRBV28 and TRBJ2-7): DVKVTQSSRYLVKRTGEKVFLECVQDMDHENMFWYRQDPGLGLRLIYFSYDVKMKEKGDIPEGYSVSREKKERFSLILESASTNQTSMYLCASSRSGSKSYEQYFGPGTRLTVT.